This TCR beta chain came from a study of post-analysis software for immune sequencing data. Study overall: The patients showed relapsing-remitting, secondary progressive and progressive-relapsing multiple sclerosis courses. General study points: Roughly 5 TRBV segments (TRBV5-6, TRBV5-1 and TRBV20-1 among them) occurred more frequently in patients than in controls. People with multiple sclerosis had a significantly lower normalized Chao1 diversity than controls did.

The CDR3 covers 14 residues. Trimming removed 7 bases from V and 1 base from J, with 13 bases in between. Germline V gene sequence: CDR1 MNHEY, CDR2 SMNVEV (reference sequence). cDNA libraries for TCR beta contained unique molecular identifiers. Each CDR3 protein gets one entry after TCRdb re-called the PCR reads with MiXCR. The sample contains 650,000 to 900,000 distinct CDR3 sequences, 46% of which appear only once. About this clonotype itself: As yet, its antigen is unknown.

Sequenced material: blood. The chain is built from TRBV27 and TRBJ2-5; TRBD2 might be the D (6 bases). The sequence was obtained from a girl aged 10 to 17 with multiple sclerosis. The CDR3 loop is CASTAYGGQETQYF. The CDR3 DNA sequence: TGTGCCAGCACCGCATACGGGGGCCAAGAGACCCAGTACTTC.